Below are 8 T cell receptor beta chains sequenced from a single sample in a study of early T cells in non-severe SARS-CoV-2 infection. TCRdb processed the 5' RACE reads anew with MiXCR; each CDR3 protein has one entry. Here the sample spans tens of thousands of distinct CDR3 sequences, about an eighth being singletons. Source: whole blood, taken at baseline. These receptors were obtained from an adult who was a healthcare worker with PCR-confirmed SARS-CoV-2 infection or an uninfected control (not recorded which).

This chain uses TRBV20-1 with TRBJ2-1; D remains ambiguous. This CDR3 is 10 amino acids long. Germline CDR1 is DFQATT and CDR2 is SNEGSKA (reference sequence). V lost 3 bases to trimming and J lost 8 bases, with 5 bases between them. The CDR3 reads CSASFDEQFF. CDR3 DNA: TGCAGTGCTAGTTTCGATGAGCAGTTCTTC.

The table lists this clonotype with many counts. The DNA for the CDR3 is TGTGCCAGCAGCCAAGGGGCCCACTATGGCTACACCTTC. This sequence encodes CASSQGAHYGYTF. The chain uses TRBV3-1 and TRBJ1-2; D remains ambiguous. Trimming stripped 1 base from V and 3 bases from J, with 6 bases between. Germline lookup yields CDR1 LGHDT and CDR2 YNNKEL (reference sequence). CDR3 length: 13 residues.

This clonotype was observed a handful of times. This chain links TRBV28 with TRBJ1-6; 7 bases match TRBD1. Germline CDR1 reads MDHEN; CDR2 reads SYDVKM. The trim removed 5 bases at V and 12 bases at J, leaving 10 bases unmatched. The CDR3 totals 14 residues. CDR3 nucleotides: TGTGCCAGCAGTACGACAGGGTTCCCACAACCCCTCCACTTT. It encodes CASSTTGFPQPLHF.

The chain joins TRBV12-3 or TRBV12-4 to TRBJ2-7; possibly TRBD2 for D (5 bases). The V end lost 5 bases, the J end lost 7 bases, and 12 bases lay between the germline ends. The CDR3 has 12 residues. CDR3 DNA: TGTGCCAGCAGTCCCAGACCGGGGGAGCAGTACTTC. Translating it yields CASSPRPGEQYF.

This clonotype was counted at least ten times. The V gene is TRBV29-1, the J gene TRBJ1-1; D call uncertain. Trimming took 4 bases from V and 1 from J, leaving 7 bases between them. The CDR3 length is 12 residues. From germline, CDR1 is SQVTM and CDR2 ANQGSEA. The chain's CDR3 is CSVAEENTEAFF. Written as DNA, the CDR3 is TGCAGCGTTGCTGAAGAGAACACTGAAGCTTTCTTT.

This clonotype occurred a few times. This chain links TRBV28 with TRBJ1-4; D possibly corresponds to TRBD1 (5 bases). Germline values: CDR1 MDHEN, CDR2 SYDVKM. Trimming left V 3 bases short and J 9 bases short, with 14 bases between. The CDR3 runs 14 residues. CDR3 bases: TGTGCCAGCAGTTTGGGGGGTAATGAGAAAAAACTGTTTTTT. This gives the protein CASSLGGNEKKLFF.

This clonotype was counted at least ten times. The chain couples TRBV2 to TRBJ1-3; no definite D call. This CDR3 spans 12 amino acids. Trimming left V 8 bases short and J 4 bases short, with 9 bases between. Germline V gene data show CDR1 as SNHLY and CDR2 as FYNNEI. The CDR3 sequence: CASGLTGNTIYF. In DNA, the CDR3 is TGTGCCAGCGGCCTTACAGGAAACACCATATATTTT. Looking up the rest from reference TRBV2 and TRBJ1-3 gives the full variable domain: EPEVTQTPSHQVTQMGQEVILRCVPISNHLYFYWYRQILGQKVEFLVSFYNNEISEKSEIFDDQFSVERPDGSNFTLKIRSTKLEDSAMYFCASGLTGNTIYFGEGSWLTVV.

V is TRBV3-1 and J is TRBJ2-3; 7 nucleotides line up with TRBD2. CDR1 is LGHDT and CDR2 is YNNKEL in the germline V gene (reference sequence). Germline trimming cut 4 bases from V and 6 bases from J; bases unmatched to any gene: 4. There are 13 residues in the CDR3. CDR3 nucleotide sequence: TGTGCCAGCAGCCTTCGGGGAGGGGATACGCAGTATTTT. It encodes CASSLRGGDTQYF.